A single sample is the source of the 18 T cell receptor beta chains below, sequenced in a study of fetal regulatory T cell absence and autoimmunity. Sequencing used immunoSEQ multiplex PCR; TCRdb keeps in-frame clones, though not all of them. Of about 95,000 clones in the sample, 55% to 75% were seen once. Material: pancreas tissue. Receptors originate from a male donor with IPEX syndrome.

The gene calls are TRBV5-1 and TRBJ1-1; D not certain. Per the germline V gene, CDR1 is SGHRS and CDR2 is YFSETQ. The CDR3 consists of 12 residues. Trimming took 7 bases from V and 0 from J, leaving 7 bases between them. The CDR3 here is CASGKVNTEAFF. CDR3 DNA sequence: TGCGCCAGCGGGAAGGTGAACACTGAAGCTTTCTTT.

The CDR3, as DNA: TGTGCCAGCAGCGTTTCAAGCGGGAGGCTCAATGAGCAGTTCTTC. Amino acids: CASSVSSGRLNEQFF. The chain carries TRBV9 and TRBJ2-1; TRBD2 matches at 9 bases. The CDR3 covers 15 residues. The germline V gene has CDR1 SGDLS and CDR2 YYNGEE. Losses at the gene ends were 2 bases for V and 6 bases for J; bases not matched to a gene: 6.

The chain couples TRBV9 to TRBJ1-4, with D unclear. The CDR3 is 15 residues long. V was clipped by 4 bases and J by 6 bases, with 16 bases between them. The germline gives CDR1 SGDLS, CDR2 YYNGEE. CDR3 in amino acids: CASSMEGRWDEKLFF. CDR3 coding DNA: TGTGCCAGCAGCATGGAGGGCAGATGGGATGAAAAACTGTTTTTT.

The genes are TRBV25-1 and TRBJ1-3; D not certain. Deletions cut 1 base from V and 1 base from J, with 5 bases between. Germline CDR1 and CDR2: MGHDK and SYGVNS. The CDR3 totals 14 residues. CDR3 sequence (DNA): TGTGCCAGCAGTGAATCAGGATCTGGAAACACCATATATTTT. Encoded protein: CASSESGSGNTIYF.

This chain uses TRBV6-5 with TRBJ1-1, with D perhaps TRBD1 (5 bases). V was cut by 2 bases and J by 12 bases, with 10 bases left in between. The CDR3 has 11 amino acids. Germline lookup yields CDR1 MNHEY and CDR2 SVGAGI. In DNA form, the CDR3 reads TGTGCCAGCAGTTACGTGGGGGGTACTTTCTTT. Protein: CASSYVGGTFF.

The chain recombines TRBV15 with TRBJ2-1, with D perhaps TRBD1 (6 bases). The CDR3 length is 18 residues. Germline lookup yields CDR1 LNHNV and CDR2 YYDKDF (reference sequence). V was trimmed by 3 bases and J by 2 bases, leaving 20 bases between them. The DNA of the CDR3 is TGTGCCACCAGCAGTGGGGTTTTTCGACAGGTAACCTACAATGAGCAGTTCTTC. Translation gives CATSSGVFRQVTYNEQFF.

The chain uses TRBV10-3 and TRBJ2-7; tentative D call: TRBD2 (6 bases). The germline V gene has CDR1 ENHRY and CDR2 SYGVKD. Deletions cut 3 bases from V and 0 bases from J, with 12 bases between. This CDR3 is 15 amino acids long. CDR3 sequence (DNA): TGTGCCATCAGTGACCCCCTAGCGACCTCCTACGAGCAGTACTTC. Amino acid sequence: CAISDPLATSYEQYF.

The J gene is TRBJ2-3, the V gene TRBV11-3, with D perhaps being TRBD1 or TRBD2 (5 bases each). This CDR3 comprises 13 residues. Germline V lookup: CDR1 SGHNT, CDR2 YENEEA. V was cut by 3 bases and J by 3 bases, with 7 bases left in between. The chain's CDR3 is CASSLWGTDTQYF. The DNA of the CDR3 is TGTGCCAGCAGCTTGTGGGGGACAGATACGCAGTATTTT.

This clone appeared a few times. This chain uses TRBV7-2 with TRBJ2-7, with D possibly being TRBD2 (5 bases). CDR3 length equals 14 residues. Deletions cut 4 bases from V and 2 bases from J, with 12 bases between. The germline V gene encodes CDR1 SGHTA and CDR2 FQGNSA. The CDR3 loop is CASSWVGAAYEQYF. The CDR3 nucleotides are TGTGCCAGCAGCTGGGTGGGAGCGGCCTACGAGCAGTACTTC.

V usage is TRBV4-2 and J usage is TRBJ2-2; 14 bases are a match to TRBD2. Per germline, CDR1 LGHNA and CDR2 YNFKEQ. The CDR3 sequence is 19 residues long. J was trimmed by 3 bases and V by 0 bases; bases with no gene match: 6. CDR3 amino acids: CASSQEGLAGELDTGELFF. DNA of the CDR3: TGTGCCAGCAGCCAAGAGGGACTAGCGGGAGAATTGGACACCGGGGAGCTGTTTTTT.

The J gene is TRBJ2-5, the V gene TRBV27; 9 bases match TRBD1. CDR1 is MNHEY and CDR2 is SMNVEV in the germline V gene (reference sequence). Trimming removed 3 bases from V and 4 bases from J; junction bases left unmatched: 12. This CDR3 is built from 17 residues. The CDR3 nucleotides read TGTGCCAGCAGTTTTATCCCTCTGGGGACAGGGACAGAGACCCAGTACTTC. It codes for CASSFIPLGTGTETQYF.

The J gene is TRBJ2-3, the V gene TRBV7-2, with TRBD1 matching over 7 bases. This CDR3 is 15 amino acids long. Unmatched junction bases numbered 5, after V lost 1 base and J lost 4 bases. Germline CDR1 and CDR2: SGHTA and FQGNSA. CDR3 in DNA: TGTGCCAGCAGCTTAGAAGGACAGGTTCCAGATACGCAGTATTTT. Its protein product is CASSLEGQVPDTQYF.

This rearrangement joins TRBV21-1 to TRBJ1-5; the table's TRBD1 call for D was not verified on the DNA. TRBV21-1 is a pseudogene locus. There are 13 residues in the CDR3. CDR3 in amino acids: CASSKTPGQPQHF. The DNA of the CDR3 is TGTGCCAGCAGCAAAACCCCAGGTCAGCCCCAGCATTTT.

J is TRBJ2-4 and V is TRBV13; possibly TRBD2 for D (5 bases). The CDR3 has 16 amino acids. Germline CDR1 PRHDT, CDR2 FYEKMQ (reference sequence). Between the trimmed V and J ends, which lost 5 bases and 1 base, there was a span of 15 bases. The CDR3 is CASSPPESGAKNIQYF. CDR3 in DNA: TGTGCCAGCAGCCCCCCCGAGTCGGGGGCCAAAAACATTCAGTACTTC. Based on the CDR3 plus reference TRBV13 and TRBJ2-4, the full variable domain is AAGVIQSPRHLIKEKRETATLKCYPIPRHDTVYWYQQGPGQDPQFLISFYEKMQSDKGSIPDRFSAQQFSDYHSELNMSSLELGDSALYFCASSPPESGAKNIQYFGAGTRLSVL.

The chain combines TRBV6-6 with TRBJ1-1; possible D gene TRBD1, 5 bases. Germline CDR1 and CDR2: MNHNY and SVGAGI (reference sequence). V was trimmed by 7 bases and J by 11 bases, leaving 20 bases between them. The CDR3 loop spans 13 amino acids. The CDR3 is CASNWTGRWGAFF. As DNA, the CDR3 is TGTGCCAGCAATTGGACTGGACGGTGGGGCGCTTTCTTT.

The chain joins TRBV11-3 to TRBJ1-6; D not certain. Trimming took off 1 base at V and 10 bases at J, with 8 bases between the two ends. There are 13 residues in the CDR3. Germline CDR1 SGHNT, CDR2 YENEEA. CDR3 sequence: CASSLGPGSPLHF. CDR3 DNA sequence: TGTGCCAGCAGCTTAGGTCCTGGGTCACCCCTCCACTTT. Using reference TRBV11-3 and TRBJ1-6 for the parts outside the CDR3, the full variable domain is EAGVVQSPRYKIIEKKQPVAFWCNPISGHNTLYWYLQNLGQGPELLIRYENEEAVDDSQLPKDRFSAERLKGVDSTLKIQPAELGDSAVYLCASSLGPGSPLHFGNGTRLTVT.

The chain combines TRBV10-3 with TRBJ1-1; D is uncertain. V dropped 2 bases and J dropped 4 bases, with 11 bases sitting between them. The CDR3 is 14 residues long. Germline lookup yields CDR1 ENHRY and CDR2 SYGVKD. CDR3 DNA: TGTGCCATCAGTGAGATACCCCGGGGCACTGAAGCTTTCTTT. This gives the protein CAISEIPRGTEAFF.

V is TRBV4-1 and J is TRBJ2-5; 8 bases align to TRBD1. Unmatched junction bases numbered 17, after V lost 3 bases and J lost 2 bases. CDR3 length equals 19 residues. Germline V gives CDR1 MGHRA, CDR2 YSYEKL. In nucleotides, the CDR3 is TGCGCCAGCAGCCAGCGTACCAGGGGGCGTAGCGGAGAACAAGAGACCCAGTACTTC. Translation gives CASSQRTRGRSGEQETQYF.